This T cell receptor (beta chain) was sequenced for a study of cytotoxic CD8 clonotypes in ibrutinib-treated CLL (dated by TCRdb to the early 2020s). The study in broad terms: The cohort had 11 relapsed/refractory and about 15 treatment-naive patients; 17 were IGHV unmutated. Of the 85 to 90 participants in the trial, 25 to 30 had longitudinal samples available. Responses were partial in some 24 patients and complete in 2; after median approximately 69 months follow-up, roughly 14 stayed in remission and roughly twelve progressed. Response samples were taken after a median of roughly eleven months on treatment, ranging from roughly 6 to 36 months. Patients were still on ibrutinib when every remission and progressive disease sample was collected. Cryopreserved peripheral blood mononuclear cells were collected at three points: before therapy, at response, and at either sustained remission or disease progression. An average of about 250,000 productive templates and around 100,000 productive rearrangements was obtained per sample. Broader findings and caveats from the paper: Baseline clonality exceeded that of age-matched healthy donors and correlated strongly with circulating CD8+ T-cell counts. Public clonotypes were rare and either shrank or stayed stable during treatment, and the rise in clonality at ibrutinib response reflected expansion of private clonotypes. Sampling times were not matched between patients in sustained remission and patients whose disease was progressing, and lymph node repertoires were not examined. An increase in clonality was observed at ibrutinib response, with clonality remaining stable during sustained remission and falling back toward baseline at progression.

Details on this clone: What this receptor recognizes is not known. Base qualities are missing; no much larger clone stands one base away.

The time point label of this sample denotes: roughly 2 years on ibrutinib. Roughly 2 micrograms of genomic DNA were extracted from cryopreserved PBMCs for TCR beta library preparation. High-throughput TCR beta sequencing was performed on longitudinal blood samples from CLL patients receiving ibrutinib monotherapy. The patients took part in an open-label, single-center phase 2 trial of ibrutinib monotherapy. The CDR3 numbers 18 residues from cysteine through phenylalanine. The DNA shown is the 54-base CDR3, in frame from base 1. Germline trimming: 1 base from V, 10 bases from J; junction bases outside gene matches: 17. Sequences SGHVS (CDR1) and FNYEAQ (CDR2) are obtained from the germline V gene. On a MiSeq, deep resolution sequencing aimed for a depth between 1 in 1 million and 1 in 200,000 T cells, with each clonotype covered approximately 10x on average. TCR beta libraries were generated with the immunoSEQ hsTCRB Kit. In the authors' own workflow: Data were analyzed with ImmunoSEQ Data Assistant and ImmunoSEQ Analyzer, with V, D and J genes assigned per IMGT definitions. Clonality, with values ranging from 0 to 1, was calculated as one minus the normalized Shannon entropy of productive rearrangement frequencies. Public clonotype analysis was restricted to overrepresented clonotypes comprising at least 0.05% of each patient's repertoire. Around 14 repertoires from age-matched healthy donors, obtained from immuneACCESS, served as clonality controls. TCRdb carries this immuneACCESS record with in-frame sequences only. Its versions omit some clonotypes, under half of them owing to an unresolved V gene in the studies checked, with the rest unexplained. The V and J calls and clone size are taken from that table; D and trimming were inferred from the DNA. The sample includes under 200,000 clones, with 70% to 85% observed a single time. 3.5% to 5.5% of the sample is in the top ten clones.

The sequence was obtained from a human donor with chronic lymphocytic leukemia. This sequence uses TRBV7-6 and TRBJ2-1, with 9 central nucleotides matching TRBD2. Here the sequenced sample was PBMCs, taken after 24 months of ibrutinib treatment. The DNA is TGTGCCAGCAGCTTAGAGGTTAATAGCGGGAGATTCTTAGGAGAGCAGTTCTTC. Its protein reads: CASSLEVNSGRFLGEQFF.